These 24 T cell receptor beta chains came from one sample sequenced in a study of Ad26.COV2.S vaccination and SARS-CoV-2 variants (dated by TCRdb to the early 2020s). Preparation of the library involved the immunoSEQ multiplex PCR assay. TCRdb's version of the immuneACCESS table is confined to in-frame rearrangements and falls short of the full clone set. An unresolved V gene accounts for under half of the shortfall where checked; the remainder is of unknown origin. Present in this sample are hundreds of thousands of clones, 80% to 95% of which were seen just once. Less than 15% of the sample comes from the top ten. The sample's treatment or condition label, in plain terms: some 19 received Ad26.COV2.S at low or high dose, single or two shots; five or six received placebo; per-sample allocation not given. For vaccine and placebo recipients, the sequenced repertoires came from samples collected on day 63 after the first injection.

The specimen comprised peripheral blood, sampled in a trial of Ad26.COV2.S vaccine versus placebo. The source of these receptors is a person between 18 and 65 years old who received the Ad26.COV2.S COVID-19 vaccine or a placebo.

The chain's CDR3 is CASSWGATNEKLFF. CDR3 bases: TGTGCCAGCAGTTGGGGGGCGACTAATGAAAAACTGTTTTTT. The gene calls are TRBV6-2 or TRBV6-3 and TRBJ1-4; D may be TRBD1 (6 bases). V lost 4 bases to trimming and J lost 2 bases, with 8 bases between them. Germline V gene lookup returns CDR1 MNHEY and CDR2 SVGEGT. There are 14 residues in the CDR3.

This clone was counted only a few times. The chain is built from TRBV6-5 and TRBJ2-7; 12 nucleotides align to TRBD2. Germline loops: CDR1 MNHEY, CDR2 SVGAGI. V dropped 5 bases and J dropped 9; count of bases not matched to a gene: 8. The CDR3 runs to 14 residues. CDR3 nucleotides: TGTGCCAGCAGTCCGAGACTAGCGGGGGTGGGGCAGTACTTC. Amino acid sequence: CASSPRLAGVGQYF.

The rearrangement links TRBV10-3 to TRBJ2-3; D might be TRBD1 (7 bases). V lost 7 bases and J 4 bases, leaving 12 bases between the germline ends. The CDR3 totals 13 residues. Looked up from germline, CDR1 is ENHRY and CDR2 is SYGVKD. Written as DNA, the CDR3 is TGTGCCATCAATGACAGGGAGGCAGATACGCAGTATTTT. Amino acid sequence: CAINDREADTQYF.

This chain links TRBV9 with TRBJ2-3; D is undetermined. Per the germline V gene, CDR1 is SGDLS and CDR2 is YYNGEE. The CDR3 consists of 13 residues. Trimming shortened V by 2 bases and J by 3 bases, and 7 bases separated the two germline ends. CDR3 DNA sequence: TGTGCCAGCAGCGTTTGGGAAACAGATACGCAGTATTTT. Its translation: CASSVWETDTQYF.

The chain is built from TRBV4-2 and TRBJ2-1; D unresolved. The length of the CDR3 is 14 residues. With 0 bases removed from V and 9 bases from J, the gap between germline ends came to 12 bases. In germline, CDR1 is LGHNA, CDR2 YNFKEQ. CDR3 bases: TGTGCCAGCAGCCAAGAGTCTAGTCAGGCTGAGCAGTTCTTC. Translating gives CASSQESSQAEQFF.

This chain connects TRBV24-1 to TRBJ2-1; TRBD2 matches at 11 bases. The CDR3 totals 15 residues. V shed 5 bases, J shed 4 bases, and the junction held 3 bases outside the gene matches. Looked up from germline, CDR1 is KGHDR and CDR2 is SFDVKD. CDR3 sequence: CATSATSGRYNEQFF. The CDR3 DNA follows: TGTGCCACCAGTGCTACTAGCGGGAGATACAATGAGCAGTTCTTC.

This chain links TRBV6-2 or TRBV6-3 with TRBJ2-3, with D tentatively TRBD2 (5 bases). CDR1 is MNHEY and CDR2 is SVGEGT in the germline V gene. CDR3 length equals 16 residues. V was clipped by 5 bases and J by 3 bases, with 18 bases between them. Here the CDR3 DNA reads TGTGCCAGCAGTGTGGCGGGCCGTCCCACAACAGATACGCAGTATTTT. It encodes CASSVAGRPTTDTQYF.

The chain carries TRBV10-3 and TRBJ2-3, with D perhaps TRBD1 (5 bases). CDR3 length: 14 residues. Deletions cut 4 bases from V and 4 bases from J, with 12 bases between. Per germline, CDR1 ENHRY and CDR2 SYGVKD. The CDR3 coding sequence is TGTGCCATCAGTGTCGGCAGGGCAGCAGATACGCAGTATTTT. This translates into CAISVGRAADTQYF.

This clone was counted ten times or more. Other DNA sequences from this sample encode an identical CDR3 as well. This chain connects TRBV19 to TRBJ2-5, with a possible D match to TRBD2 (6 bases). The ends were cut back, 4 bases at V and 3 bases at J, with 18 bases in the middle. Per germline, CDR1 LNHDA and CDR2 SQIVND (reference sequence). This CDR3 comprises 16 residues. The CDR3 DNA reads TGTGCCAGTAGTAGGGGGGACTGGCTGACAGAAGAGACCCAGTACTTC. Amino acids: CASSRGDWLTEETQYF.

This clone was detected only a few times. The chain is built from TRBV30 and TRBJ1-5, with D possibly being TRBD1 (5 bases). The CDR3 sequence is 12 residues long. The V gene lost 2 bases and the J gene lost 7 bases, with 9 bases spanning the gap. Germline V lookup: CDR1 GTSNPN, CDR2 SVGIG (reference sequence). CDR3 sequence reads: CAWSSEGQPQHF. CDR3 DNA: TGTGCCTGGAGTTCTGAGGGGCAGCCCCAGCATTTT. The full variable domain, completed using reference TRBV30 and TRBJ1-5, is SQTIHQWPATLVQPVGSPLSLECTVEGTSNPNLYWYRQAAGRGLQLLFYSVGIGQISSEVPQNLSASRPQDRQFILSSKKLLLSDSGFYLCAWSSEGQPQHFGDGTRLSIL.

This clone was found once. The chain has TRBV6-2 or TRBV6-3 and TRBJ1-5, with D perhaps matching TRBD1 (5 bases). The CDR3 extends over 14 amino acids. V dropped 5 bases and J dropped 3 bases, with 11 bases sitting between them. Looked up from germline, CDR1 is MNHEY and CDR2 is SVGEGT. DNA for the CDR3: TGTGCCAGCAGTCCCCGAGGACACAATCAGCCCCAGCATTTT. This encodes CASSPRGHNQPQHF.

The V and J genes are TRBV9 and TRBJ2-7; 9 bases match TRBD2. The V and J ends lost 0 bases and 2 bases, in that order; junction bases with no gene match: 6. The CDR3 is 16 amino acids. Germline CDR1 is SGDLS and CDR2 is YYNGEE. The CDR3 DNA reads as TGTGCCAGCAGCGTAGGACGGGCGGGAGGGCCCTACGAGCAGTACTTC. Its translation: CASSVGRAGGPYEQYF. Full variable domain (remainder filled in from reference TRBV9 and TRBJ2-7): DSGVTQTPKHLITATGQRVTLRCSPRSGDLSVYWYQQSLDQGLQFLIQYYNGEERAKGNILERFSAQQFPDLHSELNLSSLELGDSALYFCASSVGRAGGPYEQYFGPGTRLTVT.

The chain employs TRBV15 and TRBJ2-2; the match to TRBD2 covers 9 bases. Germline assignment: CDR1 LNHNV and CDR2 YYDKDF (reference sequence). The junction had 7 bases not matched to a gene; V was cut back by 1 base and J by 7 bases. The CDR3 runs 16 residues. CDR3 nucleotide sequence: TGTGCCACCAGCAGAGTCGGCGGGAGGGCTGTCGGGGAGCTGTTTTTT. Translation gives CATSRVGGRAVGELFF.

The CDR3 loop reads CASSLLAAIQETQYF. The CDR3 DNA reads as TGCGCCAGCAGCTTGTTAGCGGCGATCCAAGAGACCCAGTACTTC. This rearrangement joins TRBV5-1 to TRBJ2-5; D might be TRBD2 (6 bases). The CDR3 contains 15 residues. Germline CDR1 is SGHRS and CDR2 is YFSETQ. The germline V and J ends were trimmed by 1 base and 1 base, with 11 bases remaining between them.

This clone was counted a single time. The V call is TRBV5-1, the J call TRBJ2-1; D gene unclear. The germline gives CDR1 SGHRS, CDR2 YFSETQ. V lost 0 bases and J lost 8, with 9 bases in between. The CDR3 runs 13 residues. The CDR3 region has the DNA TGCGCCAGCAGCTTGGTTTTCGGTGATGAGCAGTTCTTC. Protein product: CASSLVFGDEQFF.

Here the CDR3 reads CASTPGGWNEQFF. The CDR3 DNA sequence: TGTGCCAGCACCCCCGGGGGTTGGAATGAGCAGTTCTTC. The chain combines TRBV11-2 with TRBJ2-1; D may be TRBD2 (6 bases). Germline CDR1 and CDR2: SGHAT and FQNNGV. This CDR3 has 13 amino acids. Between the trimmed V and J ends, which lost 7 bases and 7 bases, there was a span of 14 bases.

The CDR3 protein is CASSPLAGGYNEQFF. The CDR3 coding sequence is TGTGCCAGCAGCCCTTTAGCGGGAGGTTACAATGAGCAGTTCTTC. The chain combines TRBV11-3 with TRBJ2-1, with TRBD2 matching 10 bases. This CDR3 has 15 residues. The junction had 5 bases not matched to a gene; V was cut back by 5 bases and J by 4 bases. CDR1 is SGHNT, CDR2 YENEEA, per germline.

The CDR3 region has the DNA TGTGCCAGCAGCCAGGGACCGGGCCTCCACGCGGAAAAACTGTTTTTT. Its protein is CASSQGPGLHAEKLFF. This chain links TRBV3-1 (or the pseudogene TRBV3-2) with TRBJ1-4; D is perhaps TRBD1 (5 bases). V shed 3 bases and J shed 8 bases, with 19 bases lying between them. Germline values: CDR1 LGHDT, CDR2 YNNKEL (reference sequence). The CDR3 runs 16 residues.

In regard to this clone: At one of its ends the junction is not consistent with the germline gene, which may arise from a read error. V and J are TRBV5-8 and TRBJ2-7; no clear D. CDR3 length: 13 amino acids. CDR1 is SGHTS and CDR2 is YDEGEE in the germline V gene. CDR3 residues: CASSLSASNEQYF. CDR3 coding DNA: TGTGCCAGCAGCTTGTCTGCCTCCAACGAGCAGTACTTC.

The chain has TRBV5-4 and TRBJ2-3; TRBD2 matches at 13 bases. The V and J ends lost 2 bases and 5 bases, in that order; junction bases with no gene match: 5. Germline values: CDR1 SGHNT, CDR2 YYREEE (reference sequence). The CDR3 is 16 amino acids. The CDR3 region is CASSLRLAGGLDTQYF. The CDR3 coding sequence is TGTGCCAGCAGCTTAAGACTAGCGGGAGGATTAGATACGCAGTATTTT.

The chain employs TRBV2 and TRBJ2-3, with TRBD2 matching 12 bases. CDR3 length: 16 amino acids. Per germline, CDR1 SNHLY and CDR2 FYNNEI. Trimming cost V 3 bases and J 5 bases; bases outside gene matches: 6. The CDR3 DNA reads as TGTGCCAGCAGTGATAGGCTAGCGGGAGGGTTAGATACGCAGTATTTT. This sequence encodes CASSDRLAGGLDTQYF.

V gene TRBV28 combines with J gene TRBJ1-5; D not certain. CDR3 length equals 14 residues. V gave up 3 bases and J gave up 2 bases, with 8 bases separating them. Germline CDR1 and CDR2: MDHEN and SYDVKM. The CDR3 loop is CASSFGVGNQPQHF. For the CDR3, the DNA is TGTGCCAGCAGTTTTGGGGTGGGCAATCAGCCCCAGCATTTT. The full variable domain, in which reference TRBV28 and TRBJ1-5 provide the parts outside the CDR3, is DVKVTQSSRYLVKRTGEKVFLECVQDMDHENMFWYRQDPGLGLRLIYFSYDVKMKEKGDIPEGYSVSREKKERFSLILESASTNQTSMYLCASSFGVGNQPQHFGDGTRLSIL.

This sequence joins TRBV4-1 and TRBJ1-1; 9 nucleotides match TRBD1. With 5 bases clipped from V and 1 base from J, the junction kept 5 bases outside the gene matches. This CDR3 spans 15 amino acids. In germline, CDR1 is MGHRA, CDR2 YSYEKL. In nucleotides, the CDR3 is TGCGCCAGCAGCTTCTGGACAGGGGAGAACACTGAAGCTTTCTTT. The encoded protein is CASSFWTGENTEAFF.

This clone has just one count. The rearrangement uses TRBV25-1 and TRBJ1-3; D not resolved. The CDR3 contains 12 residues. Germline CDR1 MGHDK, CDR2 SYGVNS. V lost 6 bases to trimming and J lost 0 bases, with 3 bases between them. The CDR3 here is CASRSSGNTIYF. The CDR3 coding sequence is TGTGCCAGCAGGAGCTCTGGAAACACCATATATTTT. The variable domain in full, with the rest retrieved from reference TRBV25-1 and TRBJ1-3, is EADIYQTPRYLVIGTGKKITLECSQTMGHDKMYWYQQDPGMELHLIHYSYGVNSTEKGDLSSESTVSRIRTEHFPLTLESARPSHTSQYLCASRSSGNTIYFGEGSWLTVV.